The next 14 T cell receptor beta chains were all read from a single sample in a study of technical replicates of blood from a few donors. Profiled with immunoSEQ multiplex PCR; TCRdb holds only in-frame clones, not every one. This table holds around 76,000 clones, 92% found once. Sequencing was carried out using T cells isolated from PBMCs. Receptors originate from a human donor in good health.

The chain recombines TRBV27 with TRBJ2-7, with 10 bases aligning to TRBD2. The trim removed 4 bases at V and 7 bases at J, leaving 7 bases unmatched. CDR1 is MNHEY and CDR2 is SMNVEV in the germline V gene (reference sequence). The length of the CDR3 is 14 residues. CDR3 DNA sequence: TGTGCCAGCAGTTGGACTAGCGGAAACTTAGAGCAGTACTTC. Protein: CASSWTSGNLEQYF.

The V and J genes are TRBV5-1 and TRBJ2-5; TRBD1 matches 9 bases. Germline V lookup: CDR1 SGHRS, CDR2 YFSETQ. The CDR3 covers 12 residues. J was trimmed by 4 bases and V by 7 bases; bases with no gene match: 2. The CDR3 protein is CASGQGLETQYF. The CDR3 DNA follows: TGCGCCAGCGGACAGGGGTTAGAGACCCAGTACTTC.

The rearrangement joins TRBV2 to TRBJ1-1, with 11 bases aligning to TRBD1. V gave up 4 bases and J gave up 2 bases; unmatched junction bases: 3. The germline gives CDR1 SNHLY, CDR2 FYNNEI. The CDR3 is made up of 15 amino acids. In DNA, the CDR3 is TGTGCCAGCAGTGGGACAGGGGGCAGCAACACTGAAGCTTTCTTT. It yields the protein CASSGTGGSNTEAFF.

In this sample, this clone turned up once. The J gene is TRBJ2-7, the V gene TRBV27; TRBD2 agrees at 11 bases. The ends lost 3 bases at V and 2 bases at J; junction bases unmatched: 3. This CDR3 contains 15 residues. Germline V gene sequence: CDR1 MNHEY, CDR2 SMNVEV (reference sequence). CDR3 in DNA: TGTGCCAGCAGTTTCCTGACTAGCGGGACCTACGAGCAGTACTTC. Translated, it gives CASSFLTSGTYEQYF.

The V and J genes are TRBV27 and TRBJ2-6; no definite D call. Germline loops: CDR1 MNHEY, CDR2 SMNVEV (reference sequence). Trimming took off 5 bases at V and 0 bases at J, with 5 bases between the two ends. This CDR3 region has 14 residues. CDR3 sequence reads: CASSPISGANVLTF. The CDR3 nucleotides read TGTGCCAGCAGTCCAATCTCTGGGGCCAACGTCCTGACTTTC.

The sample holds one count of this clone. This chain uses TRBV19 with TRBJ2-1, with a tentative D call TRBD1 (5 bases). V lost 2 bases and J 7 bases, leaving 9 bases between the germline ends. CDR3 length: 13 residues. Germline V gene data show CDR1 as LNHDA and CDR2 as SQIVND (reference sequence). CDR3 DNA sequence: TGTGCCAGTAGTATACAGGGAATGAATGAGCAGTTCTTC. Protein sequence: CASSIQGMNEQFF.

This rearrangement joins TRBV29-1 to TRBJ2-7; 7 bases align to TRBD2. The CDR3 is 12 residues long. Germline CDR1 reads SQVTM; CDR2 reads ANQGSEA. V trimming: 4 bases; J trimming: 4 bases; junction bases outside the gene matches: 4. The CDR3 coding sequence is TGCAGCGTTGGGGGAGGGCAATACGAGCAGTACTTC. Protein sequence: CSVGGGQYEQYF.

The chain combines TRBV28 with TRBJ2-5; tentative D call: TRBD2 (7 bases). The CDR3 is 15 amino acids. Germline CDR1 and CDR2: MDHEN and SYDVKM. The germline V and J ends were trimmed by 2 bases and 5 bases, with 15 bases remaining between them. The CDR3 nucleotides read TGTGCCAGCAGTTTACCACAGGGAGCGGGGGAGACCCAGTACTTC. It is translated as CASSLPQGAGETQYF.

The J gene is TRBJ2-7, the V gene TRBV5-1; 10 bases are a match to TRBD2. Germline V gene data show CDR1 as SGHRS and CDR2 as YFSETQ. The CDR3 sequence is 13 residues long. The J segment lost 5 bases and the V segment lost 5 bases, leaving 4 bases of the junction unmatched. CDR3 protein: CASRLAGLNEQYF. CDR3 in DNA: TGCGCCAGCAGACTAGCGGGACTCAACGAGCAGTACTTC.

The DNA for the CDR3 is TGTGCCTGGAACAGCCAAGAGACCCAGTACTTC. It specifies CAWNSQETQYF. The V gene is TRBV30, the J gene TRBJ2-5; D is uncertain. In germline, CDR1 is GTSNPN, CDR2 SVGIG (reference sequence). V was pared by 4 bases and J by 1 base, with 4 bases between. CDR3 length equals 11 residues.

The chain joins TRBV5-5 to TRBJ2-5; D is perhaps TRBD1 (6 bases). CDR1 and CDR2 from the germline V gene are SGHKS and YYEKEE (reference sequence). The CDR3 runs 15 residues. Trimming pared 3 bases from V and 5 bases from J, leaving 17 bases between. The CDR3 sequence: CASSSFITGTETQYF. The CDR3 nucleotides read TGTGCCAGCAGCTCATTTATAACAGGGACGGAGACCCAGTACTTC.

In the case of this clone: The junction departs from germline at one end; a sequencing error may be responsible. This chain uses TRBV13 with TRBJ2-1, with D possibly matching TRBD2 (5 bases). This CDR3 region has 14 residues. Germline V CDR1 and CDR2: PRHDT, FYEKMQ (reference sequence). In nucleotides, the CDR3 is TGTGCCAGCAGCCTAGGGAGCTCCTACAATGAGCAGTTCTTC. It codes for CASSLGSSYNEQFF. The variable domain in full, completed from reference TRBV13 and TRBJ2-1, reads AAGVIQSPRHLIKEKRETATLKCYPIPRHDTVYWYQQGPGQDPQFLISFYEKMQSDKGSIPDRFSAQQFSDYHSELNMSSLELGDSALYFCASSLGSSYNEQFFGPGTRLTVL.

V is TRBV9 and J is TRBJ2-3; D is undetermined. Deletions cut 4 bases from V and 6 bases from J, with 6 bases between. CDR1 is SGDLS, CDR2 YYNGEE, per germline. This CDR3 has 11 amino acids. The DNA for the CDR3 is TGTGCCAGCAGCTACGGGGATACGCAGTATTTT. It encodes CASSYGDTQYF.

The rearrangement joins TRBV28 to TRBJ1-1; D unresolved. Per the germline V gene, CDR1 is MDHEN and CDR2 is SYDVKM. V dropped 1 base and J dropped 5 bases, with 8 bases sitting between them. The CDR3 is 13 amino acids. CDR3 sequence reads: CASSLLGRTEAFF. CDR3 in DNA: TGTGCCAGCAGTTTATTGGGCAGGACTGAAGCTTTCTTT.